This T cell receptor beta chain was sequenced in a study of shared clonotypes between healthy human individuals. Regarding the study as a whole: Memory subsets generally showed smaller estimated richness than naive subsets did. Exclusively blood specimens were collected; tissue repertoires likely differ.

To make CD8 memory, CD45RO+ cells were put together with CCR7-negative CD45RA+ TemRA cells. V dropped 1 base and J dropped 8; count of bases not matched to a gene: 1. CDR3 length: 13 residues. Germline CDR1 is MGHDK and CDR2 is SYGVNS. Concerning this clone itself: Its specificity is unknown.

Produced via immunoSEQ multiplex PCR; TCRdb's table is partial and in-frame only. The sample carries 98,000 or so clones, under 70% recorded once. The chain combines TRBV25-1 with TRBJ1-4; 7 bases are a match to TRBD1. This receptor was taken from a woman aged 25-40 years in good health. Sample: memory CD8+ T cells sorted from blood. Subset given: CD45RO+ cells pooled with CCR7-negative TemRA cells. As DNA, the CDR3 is TGTGCCAGCAGTGAATTGACAGGGGAAAAACTGTTTTTT. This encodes CASSELTGEKLFF.